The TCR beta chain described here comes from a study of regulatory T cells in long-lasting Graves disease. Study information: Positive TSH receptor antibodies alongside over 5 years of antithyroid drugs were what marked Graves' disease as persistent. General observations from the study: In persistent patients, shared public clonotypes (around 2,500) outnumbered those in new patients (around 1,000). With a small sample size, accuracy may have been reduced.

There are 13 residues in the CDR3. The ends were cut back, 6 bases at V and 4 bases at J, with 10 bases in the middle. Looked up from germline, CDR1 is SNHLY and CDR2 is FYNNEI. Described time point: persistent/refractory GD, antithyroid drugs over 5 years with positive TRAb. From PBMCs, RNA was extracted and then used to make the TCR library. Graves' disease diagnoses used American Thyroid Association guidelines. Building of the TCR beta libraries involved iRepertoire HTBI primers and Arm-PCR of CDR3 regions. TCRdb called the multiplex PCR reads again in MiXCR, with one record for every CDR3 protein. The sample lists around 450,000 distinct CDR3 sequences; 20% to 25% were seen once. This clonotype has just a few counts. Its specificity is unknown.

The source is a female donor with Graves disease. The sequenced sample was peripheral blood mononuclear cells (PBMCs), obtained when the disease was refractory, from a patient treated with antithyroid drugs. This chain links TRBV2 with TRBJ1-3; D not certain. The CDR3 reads CASSQTEGNTIYF. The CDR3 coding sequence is TGTGCCAGCAGCCAGACGGAAGGAAACACCATATATTTT.